The 21 T cell receptor beta chains in this list originate from one sample, sequenced in a study of T cell responses to AZD1222 COVID-19 vaccine. Here immunoSEQ multiplex PCR was the method, and the copy in TCRdb shows in-frame clones only, minus some. The sample has 140,000 to 150,000 clones; about 93% are singletons. The starting material was peripheral blood, obtained on day 0 of AZD1222 vaccination. Receptor source: an adult in good health.

The table lists this clone with a few counts. The chain employs TRBV4-1 and TRBJ1-4, with D uncertain. The CDR3 length is 17 residues. Trimming pared 6 bases from V and 1 base from J, leaving 18 bases between. CDR1 is MGHRA, CDR2 YSYEKL, per germline. The CDR3 DNA is TGCGCCAGCAGGCCAATATTTGGGAGGGTAACTAATGAAAAACTGTTTTTT. Translated: CASRPIFGRVTNEKLFF.

The J gene is TRBJ1-3, the V gene TRBV6-1; D possibly corresponds to TRBD1 (6 bases). Trimming removed 2 bases at V and 4 bases at J, with 9 bases between. Germline V gene sequence: CDR1 MNHNS, CDR2 SASEGT. This CDR3 is 14 amino acids long. The CDR3 DNA is TGTGCCAGCAGTGAAACTGACAGGGGAAACACCATATATTTT. It encodes CASSETDRGNTIYF.

This clone appeared once. The chain links TRBV5-4 to TRBJ2-7; a possible D gene is TRBD1 (5 bases). V was shortened by 0 bases and J by 3 bases, with 13 bases between the two germline ends. CDR1 and CDR2 (germline): SGHNT, YYREEE (reference sequence). This CDR3 has 15 residues. The CDR3 loop reads CASSLEDTGNYEQYF. CDR3 nucleotides: TGTGCCAGCAGCTTGGAGGACACGGGTAACTACGAGCAGTACTTC.

The chain is built from TRBV5-1 and TRBJ1-2; 7 nucleotides match TRBD1. This CDR3 is built from 14 residues. CDR1 is SGHRS, CDR2 YFSETQ, per germline. The J segment lost 1 base and the V segment lost 4 bases, leaving 4 bases of the junction unmatched. CDR3 sequence reads: CASSTGADNYGYTF. The CDR3 coding sequence is TGCGCCAGCAGCACAGGGGCTGATAACTATGGCTACACCTTC.

The rearrangement uses TRBV2 and TRBJ1-1, with D uncertain. Germline CDR1 SNHLY, CDR2 FYNNEI. This CDR3 region has 11 residues. V lost 11 bases and J lost 7, with 14 bases in between. The CDR3: CAFRTGLEAFF. In DNA, the CDR3 is TGTGCCTTCCGGACGGGTCTTGAAGCTTTCTTT.

This rearrangement joins TRBV4-2 to TRBJ1-3, with a weak D call TRBD1 (5 bases). Germline assignment: CDR1 LGHNA and CDR2 YNFKEQ. With 4 bases removed from V and 3 bases from J, the gap between germline ends came to 16 bases. The CDR3 length is 16 residues. The CDR3 DNA is TGTGCCAGCAGCCCGGGGGTCCGGGGTGGTGGAAACACCATATATTTT. Its translation is CASSPGVRGGGNTIYF.

This sequence joins TRBV12-3 or TRBV12-4 and TRBJ1-1; D is unresolved. The V gene lost 3 bases and the J gene lost 5 bases, with 10 bases spanning the gap. The CDR3 covers 13 residues. CDR3 amino acids: CASSLTFGTEAFF. CDR3 nucleotide sequence: TGTGCCAGCAGTTTGACGTTCGGAACTGAAGCTTTCTTT.

This clone was seen a few times. The rearrangement uses TRBV6-5 and TRBJ2-1; D remains unclear. V lost 5 bases and J 3 bases, leaving 11 bases between the germline ends. The germline V gene has CDR1 MNHEY and CDR2 SVGAGI. The CDR3 totals 14 residues. The CDR3 bases are TGTGCCAGCAGTAACACCGGACGCTACAATGAGCAGTTCTTC. Its protein product is CASSNTGRYNEQFF.

The chain joins TRBV2 to TRBJ1-2, with D possibly being TRBD1 (6 bases). The V gene's germline CDR1 is SNHLY and CDR2 FYNNEI. CDR3 size: 14 residues. V lost 6 bases to trimming and J lost 7 bases, with 18 bases between them. CDR3 region: CASRSSTGLSGYTF. The CDR3 DNA reads as TGTGCCAGCAGGTCATCAACAGGGTTAAGTGGCTACACCTTC.

As DNA, the CDR3 is TGTGCCAGCAGCTTGTACGTCGGTGTAGGAGAGACCCAGTACTTC. It yields the protein CASSLYVGVGETQYF. The rearrangement links TRBV5-4 to TRBJ2-5; no clear D. The CDR3 has 15 residues. Germline CDR1 is SGHNT and CDR2 is YYREEE (reference sequence). V was pared by 1 base and J by 4 bases, with 14 bases between.

The V call is TRBV3-1 (or the pseudogene TRBV3-2), the J call TRBJ2-5; TRBD2 matches at 16 bases. V shed 10 bases, J shed 5 bases, and the junction held 7 bases outside the gene matches. This CDR3 is built from 15 residues. From germline, CDR1 is LGHDT and CDR2 YNNKEL (reference sequence). The CDR3: CATTGLAGGRETQYF. The CDR3 DNA sequence: TGTGCCACCACGGGACTAGCGGGAGGGAGGGAGACCCAGTACTTC.

V gene TRBV5-1 combines with J gene TRBJ1-1, with TRBD1 matching 10 bases. This CDR3 spans 18 amino acids. The V segment lost 0 bases and the J segment 2 bases; nucleotides outside the gene matches: 10. Germline values: CDR1 SGHRS, CDR2 YFSETQ. The CDR3 is CASSLVLGTGESNTEAFF. CDR3 nucleotide sequence: TGCGCCAGCAGCTTGGTTCTCGGGACAGGGGAGAGCAACACTGAAGCTTTCTTT.

The V gene is TRBV28, the J gene TRBJ2-7; weak D call: TRBD2 (6 bases). CDR1 is MDHEN, CDR2 SYDVKM, per germline. This CDR3 contains 15 residues. Trimming removed 5 bases at V and 7 bases at J, with 21 bases between. The CDR3: CASSLLRAGPREQYF. For the CDR3, the DNA is TGTGCCAGCAGTCTTTTAAGGGCGGGGCCCCGGGAGCAGTACTTC.

This clone was picked up one time. The chain links TRBV3-1 (or the pseudogene TRBV3-2) to TRBJ1-5; 8 nucleotides agree with TRBD1. CDR1 and CDR2 from the germline V gene are LGHDT and YNNKEL (reference sequence). V lost 4 bases, J lost 7 bases, and 3 bases stayed unmatched. CDR3 length: 13 residues. CDR3 DNA sequence: TGTGCCAGCAGCCTACAGGGGGAACAGCCCCAGCATTTT. Its translation is CASSLQGEQPQHF.

DNA of the CDR3: TGTGCCAGCAGCTTAATTGGTTACAATGAGCAGTTCTTC. It encodes CASSLIGYNEQFF. This chain connects TRBV7-8 to TRBJ2-1; D not certain. Trimming took off 2 bases at V and 4 bases at J, with 6 bases between the two ends. This CDR3 spans 13 amino acids. The germline gives CDR1 SGHVS, CDR2 FQNEAQ.

The chain uses TRBV3-1 (or the pseudogene TRBV3-2) and TRBJ1-2; no firm D call. Trimming removed 3 bases at V and 6 bases at J, with 17 bases between. The CDR3 is 15 amino acids. Germline CDR1 and CDR2: LGHDT and YNNKEL (reference sequence). The CDR3 loop is CASSHTRWGAHGYTF. CDR3 nucleotide sequence: TGTGCCAGCAGCCATACCAGATGGGGAGCCCATGGCTACACCTTC.

The V gene is TRBV12-5, the J gene TRBJ1-1; perhaps TRBD1 as D (5 bases). Germline loops: CDR1 LGHNT, CDR2 FRNRAP. This CDR3 region has 18 residues. The V and J ends lost 3 bases and 1 base respectively, with 21 bases between them. Here the CDR3 DNA reads TGTGCTAGTGGTTTTTTCATTTCCGGGACGGGAAAGAACACTGAAGCTTTCTTT. Amino acids: CASGFFISGTGKNTEAFF.

This sequence joins TRBV5-4 and TRBJ1-2; the D gene is possibly TRBD1 (6 bases). Germline V lookup: CDR1 SGHNT, CDR2 YYREEE (reference sequence). The CDR3 is 12 amino acids. Trimming removed 4 bases at V and 2 bases at J, with 6 bases between. The CDR3 region is CASSQGNYGYTF. CDR3 DNA: TGTGCCAGCAGCCAGGGGAACTATGGCTACACCTTC.

In DNA form, the CDR3 reads TGTGCCAGCAGTCTCGAATCAAACACCCACAATGAGCAGTTCTTC. Amino acid sequence: CASSLESNTHNEQFF. V gene TRBV6-5 combines with J gene TRBJ2-1; D is undetermined. With 5 bases removed from V and 5 bases from J, the gap between germline ends came to 16 bases. The germline V gene has CDR1 MNHEY and CDR2 SVGAGI. CDR3 length: 15 residues.

This clone was detected only once. The chain is built from TRBV6-5 and TRBJ1-2, with D possibly being TRBD1 (5 bases). The CDR3 covers 15 residues. CDR1 MNHEY and CDR2 SVGAGI come from the germline V gene. V was pared by 0 bases and J by 8 bases, with 16 bases between. DNA for the CDR3: TGTGCCAGCAGTTACTCTGGCAGGGCCTGGGGCGGCTACACCTTC. It codes for CASSYSGRAWGGYTF.

V gene TRBV15 combines with J gene TRBJ1-2; D unclear. This CDR3 region has 13 residues. Per germline, CDR1 LNHNV and CDR2 YYDKDF (reference sequence). V was pared by 0 bases and J by 4 bases, with 6 bases between. The CDR3 nucleotides are TGTGCCACCAGCAGAGATAAGGGCTATGGCTACACCTTC. It translates to CATSRDKGYGYTF.